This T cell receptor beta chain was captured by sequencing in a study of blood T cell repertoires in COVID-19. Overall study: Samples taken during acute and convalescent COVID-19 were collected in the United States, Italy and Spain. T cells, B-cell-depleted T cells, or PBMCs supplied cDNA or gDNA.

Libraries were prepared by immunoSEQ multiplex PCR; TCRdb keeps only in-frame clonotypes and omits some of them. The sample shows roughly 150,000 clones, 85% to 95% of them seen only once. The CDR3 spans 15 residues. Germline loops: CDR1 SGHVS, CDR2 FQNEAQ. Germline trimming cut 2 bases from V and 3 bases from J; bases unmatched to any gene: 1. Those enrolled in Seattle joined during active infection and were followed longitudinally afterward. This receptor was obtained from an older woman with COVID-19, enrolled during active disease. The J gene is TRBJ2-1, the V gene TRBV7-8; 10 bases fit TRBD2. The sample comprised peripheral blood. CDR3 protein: CASSLSGGVYNEQFF. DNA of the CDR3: TGTGCCAGCAGCTTAAGCGGGGGGGTCTACAATGAGCAGTTCTTC.